One and the same sample provided the 7 T cell receptor beta chains below, sequenced in a study of neurological immune-mediated disorders. MiXCR, applied by TCRdb to the 5' RACE reads, yields one record per CDR3 protein. The repertoire holds 67,000 or so distinct CDR3 sequences, roughly an eighth seen once, with 4.6% in the top ten. This sample's time point: longitudinal time-point 1 (baseline). Sequencing was performed on PBMCs. Every receptor here comes from a female donor with HTLV-1-associated myelopathy (HAM/TSP).

This clonotype showed up just a few times. The chain couples TRBV12-3 or TRBV12-4 to TRBJ2-7, with D unclear. CDR3 length: 12 amino acids. Trimming left V 3 bases short and J 0 bases short, with 3 bases between. The CDR3 DNA is TGTGCCAGCAGTTTTCTCTCCTACGAGCAGTACTTC. This encodes CASSFLSYEQYF.

This clonotype was counted at least ten times. CDR3 nucleotides: TGCGCCAGCAGCCAAGAAACTACTCTCGGGGGCGCGGCTTTCTTT. As protein: CASSQETTLGGAAFF. The rearrangement joins TRBV4-1 to TRBJ1-1; perhaps TRBD1 as D (6 bases). CDR1 is MGHRA, CDR2 YSYEKL, per germline. The V end was cut by 0 bases, the J end by 11 bases, with 19 bases between. The CDR3 spans 15 residues.

This clonotype has a count of ten or more. The V call is TRBV7-8, the J call TRBJ2-1; TRBD2 agrees at 8 bases. This CDR3 has 20 amino acids. Germline CDR1 reads SGHVS; CDR2 reads FQNEAQ. Trimming at V came to 3 bases and at J to 0 bases, leaving 16 bases not matched to a gene. The DNA for the CDR3 is TGTGCCAGCAGCTTCCCCCGGGCCGGGGGGGCTTCGAGCTCCTACAATGAGCAGTTCTTC. It is translated as CASSFPRAGGASSSYNEQFF.

This clonotype was picked up many times. The chain combines TRBV27 with TRBJ1-6; TRBD1 might be the D (5 bases). The CDR3 loop spans 13 amino acids. The V and J ends lost 7 bases and 11 bases respectively, with 15 bases between them. The germline gives CDR1 MNHEY, CDR2 SMNVEV (reference sequence). The CDR3 bases are TGTGCCAGCACCACCTGGTCGGGGGCACCCCTCCACTTT. As protein: CASTTWSGAPLHF.

The chain couples TRBV18 to TRBJ1-1; TRBD1 agrees at 7 bases. With V trimmed by 5 bases and J by 8 bases, 5 bases remained unmatched. CDR1 is KGHSH and CDR2 is LQKENI in the germline V gene. This CDR3 comprises 12 residues. CDR3 nucleotide sequence: TGTGCCAGCTCATCTTCGACAGGGGAAGCTTTCTTT. As protein: CASSSSTGEAFF.

This sequence joins TRBV12-3 or TRBV12-4 and TRBJ2-7; 7 positions match TRBD1. V shed 4 bases, J shed 3 bases, and the junction held 9 bases outside the gene matches. The CDR3 contains 15 residues. CDR3 amino acids: CASSSGTDSNYEQYF. As DNA, the CDR3 is TGTGCCAGCAGTTCCGGGACAGATAGTAACTACGAGCAGTACTTC.

The chain couples TRBV12-3 or TRBV12-4 to TRBJ2-1; unclear D gene. Trimming removed 2 bases at V and 2 bases at J, with 10 bases between. The CDR3 has 15 amino acids. CDR3 amino acids: CASSLQGNPYNEQFF. For the CDR3, the DNA is TGTGCCAGCAGTTTACAAGGAAACCCCTACAATGAGCAGTTCTTC.